The source of this T cell receptor (beta chain) is a study of T cells after yellow fever vaccination. Germline CDR1 is SGHTA and CDR2 is FQGNSA. The CDR3 runs 17 residues. V shed 1 base and J 6 bases; nucleotides not matched to a gene: 11. They built TCR cDNA with 5'RACE template switching, a step that put in a universal primer site and UMIs. MiXCR, run by TCRdb on the 5' RACE reads, gives a single entry per CDR3 protein. The profile shows around 250,000 distinct CDR3 sequences, about 7% of them singletons. This clonotype has a count of ten or more. This sequence joins TRBV7-2 and TRBJ2-1, with 8 bases lining up with TRBD1. The clonotype was recovered from a man aged 25 to 40 who received the YFV17D yellow fever vaccine. This specimen was CD4+ T cells sorted from PBMCs, taken 15 days after the yellow fever booster vaccination. The CDR3 nucleotides read TGTGCCAGCAGCTTAGGCAGGACAGGGTCACCTAGCAATGAGCAGTTCTTC. This gives the protein CASSLGRTGSPSNEQFF.